A single sample gave rise to the 20 T cell receptor beta chains below, sequenced in a study of blood T cells in healthy people across ages. Combining a sample-barcoded 5' primer with a J-beta primer mix, a second PCR ran for roughly 7 to 12 cycles. Via MiXCR, TCRdb re-called the 5' RACE reads, giving one row per CDR3 protein. The table shows roughly 1,700,000 distinct CDR3 sequences, with roughly 30% occurring only once. Sequenced sample: blood. Receptors originate from a woman aged 25 to 39 in good health.

The genes are TRBV12-3 or TRBV12-4 and TRBJ2-5; tentatively, D is TRBD1 (5 bases). The DNA end is a closer match to TRBJ2-7, so the J assignment may be wrong. This CDR3 contains 16 residues. The chain's CDR3 is CASSLAPQSTGAEQYF. The CDR3 DNA reads as TGTGCCAGCAGTTTAGCGCCCCAATCCACAGGAGCCGAGCAGTACTTC.

V gene TRBV5-1 combines with J gene TRBJ1-6, with D tentatively TRBD1 (6 bases). The CDR3 has 14 residues. V gave up 5 bases and J gave up 11 bases, with 17 bases separating them. From germline, CDR1 is SGHRS and CDR2 YFSETQ. CDR3 protein: CASSRQEEGAPLHF. CDR3 coding DNA: TGCGCCAGCAGTAGACAGGAGGAAGGCGCACCCCTCCACTTT.

The chain couples TRBV29-1 to TRBJ2-1, with D possibly TRBD2 on 5 matching bases. The CDR3 runs 11 residues. V lost 4 bases and J 13 bases, leaving 14 bases between the germline ends. Per the germline V gene, CDR1 is SQVTM and CDR2 is ANQGSEA. CDR3 in amino acids: CSVVSSQTQFF. In DNA form, the CDR3 reads TGCAGCGTTGTCTCTAGCCAAACACAGTTCTTC.

This clonotype was counted many times. The genes are TRBV10-3 and TRBJ1-2; no clear D gene. Trimming cost V 6 bases and J 6 bases, with 14 bases left between them. The CDR3 contains 13 residues. Germline CDR1 and CDR2: ENHRY and SYGVKD. CDR3 nucleotide sequence: TGTGCCATCAGCCCTTCCCCGGCAGATGGCTACACCTTC. Translating it yields CAISPSPADGYTF.

Only a few counts were recorded for this clonotype. The V gene is TRBV11-2, the J gene TRBJ2-6; 8 bases agree with TRBD1. The CDR3 length is 18 residues. Germline values: CDR1 SGHAT, CDR2 FQNNGV. The V segment lost 2 bases and the J segment 0 bases; nucleotides outside the gene matches: 6. In DNA form, the CDR3 reads TGTGCCAGCAGCTTACTAGAGGACAGGGCCTCTGGGGCCAACGTCCTGACTTTC. This encodes CASSLLEDRASGANVLTF. The full variable domain, completed using reference TRBV11-2 and TRBJ2-6, is EAGVAQSPRYKIIEKRQSVAFWCNPISGHATLYWYQQILGQGPKLLIQFQNNGVVDDSQLPKDRFSAERLKGVDSTLKIQPAKLEDSAVYLCASSLLEDRASGANVLTFGAGSRLTVL.

There are a few counts of this clonotype. The chain combines TRBV28 with TRBJ1-5; no definite D call. Germline-derived CDR1 and CDR2 are MDHEN and SYDVKM. The V and J ends lost 6 bases and 7 bases respectively, with 22 bases between them. This CDR3 region has 16 residues. CDR3 coding DNA: TGTGCCAGCAGCCCTACGGGTCTATCCCGCGGGCAGCCCCAGCATTTT. Translated: CASSPTGLSRGQPQHF.

This clonotype was seen more than once but under ten times. The rearrangement uses TRBV29-1 and TRBJ2-1, with D perhaps assigned TRBD1 or TRBD2 (5 bases each). V lost 7 bases to trimming and J lost 4 bases, with 20 bases between them. This CDR3 contains 15 residues. CDR1 and CDR2 (germline): SQVTM, ANQGSEA. The DNA for the CDR3 is TGCAGCGGCTACTCCGGGACCTCGGCGTACAATGAGCAGTTCTTC. Protein: CSGYSGTSAYNEQFF.

The rearrangement links TRBV10-2 to TRBJ1-1; D remains unclear. CDR3 length equals 16 residues. Looked up from germline, CDR1 is WSHSY and CDR2 is SAAADI. The V gene lost 4 bases and the J gene lost 0 bases, with 15 bases spanning the gap. CDR3 bases: TGCGCCAGCAGTGGTGGACGGCACAACATGAACACTGAAGCTTTCTTT. It codes for CASSGGRHNMNTEAFF.

The rearrangement links TRBV20-1 to TRBJ2-2; 7 positions agree with TRBD1. CDR1 DFQATT and CDR2 SNEGSKA come from the germline V gene (reference sequence). This CDR3 is built from 16 residues. V shed 2 bases, J shed 2 bases, and the junction held 8 bases outside the gene matches. The CDR3: CSARPRRQGNTGELFF. The CDR3 DNA follows: TGCAGTGCTAGACCCCGACGACAGGGAAACACCGGGGAGCTGTTTTTT.

Of note for this clonotype: A clone one base away is much larger, so this may be a read error. The chain carries TRBV7-2 and TRBJ1-2; D is unresolved. Germline lookup yields CDR1 SGHTA and CDR2 FQGNSA. This CDR3 has 16 amino acids. The CDR3 loop is CASSLAPGRVNYDYTF. The CDR3 DNA is TGTGCCAGCAGCTTAGCCCCCGGGCGGGTTAACTATGACTACACCTTC.

CDR3 in DNA: TGCAGCGTTGTGGCTAGATCCTCTCCAGATACGCAGTATTTT. It translates to CSVVARSSPDTQYF. V is TRBV29-1 and J is TRBJ2-3; D not certain. The CDR3 covers 14 residues. The V and J ends lost 4 bases and 4 bases respectively, with 15 bases between them. CDR1 SQVTM and CDR2 ANQGSEA come from the germline V gene.

The chain has TRBV5-1 and TRBJ1-1; perhaps TRBD1 as D (5 bases). Per the germline V gene, CDR1 is SGHRS and CDR2 is YFSETQ. There are 11 residues in the CDR3. V lost 6 bases, J lost 3 bases, and 6 bases lay in between. The CDR3, as DNA: TGCGCCAGCATAGGGGACACTGAAGCTTTCTTT. It translates to CASIGDTEAFF.

CDR3 sequence (DNA): TGCGCCAGCAGCGCCACGACAGGGGGACGCCAGCCCCAGCATTTT. Translating gives CASSATTGGRQPQHF. This chain links TRBV5-1 with TRBJ1-5, with TRBD1 matching over 9 bases. Per the germline V gene, CDR1 is SGHRS and CDR2 is YFSETQ. Trimming removed 4 bases from V and 7 bases from J; junction bases left unmatched: 9. There are 15 residues in the CDR3.

Points on this clonotype: A much larger clone lies one base from this, so it may be a read error. The chain combines TRBV7-3 with TRBJ2-7; D call uncertain. The CDR3 runs 14 residues. Germline V lookup: CDR1 SGHTA, CDR2 FQGTGA. This CDR3 is CVSSPRASSYEQYF. Written as DNA, the CDR3 is TGTGTCAGCAGCCCCCGGGCGAGCTCCTACGAGCAGTACTTC.

The chain is built from TRBV2 and TRBJ2-3; D remains unclear. CDR3 length: 12 amino acids. The V gene lost 8 bases and the J gene lost 6 bases, with 12 bases spanning the gap. Germline CDR1 reads SNHLY; CDR2 reads FYNNEI. The CDR3 bases are TGTGCCAGCGCCGCCCTATCGGATACGCAGTATTTT. As protein: CASAALSDTQYF.

The sample holds many counts of this clonotype. V and J are TRBV5-1 and TRBJ1-4; tentative D call: TRBD1 (5 bases). Trimming pared 2 bases from V and 2 bases from J, leaving 7 bases between. The germline V gene encodes CDR1 SGHRS and CDR2 YFSETQ. The CDR3 has 14 amino acids. CDR3 nucleotides: TGCGCCAGCAGCTTTTCAGGGACTAATGAAAAACTGTTTTTT. Its protein is CASSFSGTNEKLFF.

This clonotype was found many times. V gene TRBV12-3 or TRBV12-4 combines with J gene TRBJ2-7, with D unclear. CDR3 length: 15 amino acids. The V gene lost 8 bases and the J gene lost 0 bases, with 17 bases spanning the gap. In DNA form, the CDR3 reads TGTGCCAGCGCAAGTGGCGTCGCGAACTCCTACGAGCAGTACTTC. Amino acids: CASASGVANSYEQYF.

Note on this clonotype: A much larger clone differs from this one at a single base, so this may be a read error. The rearrangement joins TRBV12-3 or TRBV12-4 to TRBJ2-4, with 7 bases identical to TRBD2. The CDR3 spans 12 residues. The V segment lost 5 bases and the J segment 13 bases; nucleotides outside the gene matches: 8. CDR3 protein: CASSPGTTKQYF. CDR3 sequence (DNA): TGTGCCAGCAGTCCTGGGACTACGAAGCAGTACTTC.

This clonotype has only a few counts. V gene TRBV21-1 combines with J gene TRBJ2-1; the tabulated D call, TRBD1, remains unverified against the DNA. TRBV21-1 is a pseudogene locus. The CDR3 covers 17 residues. This CDR3 reads CARFRDLNFPWYNEQFF. CDR3 DNA: TGTGCCAGGTTCCGGGACCTCAACTTCCCCTGGTACAATGAGCAGTTCTTC.

The chain joins TRBV7-6 to TRBJ2-1; 7 bases fit TRBD1. CDR1 SGHVS and CDR2 FNYEAQ come from the germline V gene. J was trimmed by 7 bases and V by 5 bases; bases with no gene match: 11. The CDR3 extends over 15 amino acids. As DNA, the CDR3 is TGTGCCAGCAGCGGACAGACAGGGTTAGCGAATGAGCAGTTCTTC. It yields the protein CASSGQTGLANEQFF.